A single sample gave rise to the 9 T cell receptor beta chains below, sequenced in a study of T cell clones after liver transplantation. Using immunoSEQ multiplex PCR, the repertoire was profiled, and TCRdb retains in-frame clones only, with some absent. The data contain 98,000 or so clones, 75% to 85% of them singletons. Sequencing was performed on CD4+ T cells from blood, taken before liver transplant. These receptors were obtained from a human donor who received a liver transplant.

The rearrangement links TRBV21-1 to TRBJ2-7; the tabulated D call, TRBD2, remains unverified against the DNA. TRBV21-1 has pseudogene status. The CDR3 consists of 16 residues. CDR3 DNA: TGTGCCAGCAGCAAAGCGCTGGGGGGTCAAGGCAACGAGCAGTACTTC. It encodes CASSKALGGQGNEQYF.

Comments on this clone: The sample holds other DNA sequences that translate to the same CDR3. The rearrangement joins TRBV28 to TRBJ2-7; 8 bases fit TRBD2. Germline trimming cut 5 bases from V and 2 bases from J; bases unmatched to any gene: 2. The CDR3 contains 13 residues. Germline-derived CDR1 and CDR2 are MDHEN and SYDVKM. The CDR3 DNA reads TGTGCCAGCAGTCCCGGGAGGGCCTACGAGCAGTACTTC. It specifies CASSPGRAYEQYF.

The rearrangement joins TRBV4-3 to TRBJ2-3, with a weak D call TRBD1 (5 bases). Trimming shortened V by 1 base and J by 2 bases, and 10 bases separated the two germline ends. Germline-derived CDR1 and CDR2 are LGHNA and YSLEER. This CDR3 region has 15 residues. The CDR3 DNA is TGCGCCAGCAGCCAAGCGCAGGGCTTCACAGATACGCAGTATTTT. Translation gives CASSQAQGFTDTQYF.

This clone appeared once. CDR3 sequence reads: CASSRNKNTEAFF. The CDR3 bases are TGTGCCAGCAGCCGCAATAAGAACACTGAAGCTTTCTTT. The genes are TRBV14 and TRBJ1-1; D is uncertain. Trimming stripped 4 bases from V and 1 base from J, with 7 bases between. There are 13 residues in the CDR3. Per germline, CDR1 SGHDN and CDR2 FVKESK.

This chain joins TRBV30 and TRBJ2-7, with 13 bases that match TRBD2. CDR3 length: 21 residues. The J segment lost 2 bases and the V segment lost 7 bases, leaving 26 bases of the junction unmatched. Germline CDR1 and CDR2: GTSNPN and SVGIG (reference sequence). Here the CDR3 DNA reads TGTGCCTCATCCCACCGATTGACTCCCGGGACTAGCGGGATAAAAGCCTACGAGCAGTACTTC. Encoded protein: CASSHRLTPGTSGIKAYEQYF.

J is TRBJ1-2 and V is TRBV28, with 9 bases fitting TRBD1. This CDR3 region has 15 residues. V lost 5 bases to trimming and J lost 4 bases; unmatched junction nucleotides: 8. From germline, CDR1 is MDHEN and CDR2 SYDVKM. DNA of the CDR3: TGTGCCAGCAGTCCAGGTGACAGGGGGTTCTATGGCTACACCTTC. Encoded protein: CASSPGDRGFYGYTF.

The gene calls are TRBV10-2 and TRBJ2-7; 7 nucleotides match TRBD2. Per the germline V gene, CDR1 is WSHSY and CDR2 is SAAADI. This CDR3 has 14 residues. The trim removed 6 bases at V and 1 base at J, leaving 6 bases unmatched. The CDR3 DNA follows: TGCGCCAGCAGAGCCCAACTAGCGTCCTACGAGCAGTACTTC. Protein: CASRAQLASYEQYF.

The chain has TRBV13 and TRBJ1-1; TRBD1 might be the D (5 bases). Trimming took off 5 bases at V and 1 base at J, with 11 bases between the two ends. Germline CDR1 and CDR2: PRHDT and FYEKMQ (reference sequence). This CDR3 region has 14 residues. Written as DNA, the CDR3 is TGTGCCAGCAGCCCGGGACGGTGGAACACTGAAGCTTTCTTT. Amino acids: CASSPGRWNTEAFF.

This clone occurred a few times. The rearrangement uses TRBV9 and TRBJ1-1, with TRBD1 matching over 8 bases. V trimming: 4 bases; J trimming: 6 bases; junction bases outside the gene matches: 17. This CDR3 comprises 17 residues. CDR1 is SGDLS, CDR2 YYNGEE, per germline. In nucleotides, the CDR3 is TGTGCCAGCAGCACCTCAGGACAGGGAATAGTTAGGCCTGAAGCTTTCTTT. It yields the protein CASSTSGQGIVRPEAFF.